These 19 T cell receptor beta chains originate from one sample sequenced in a study of blood T cell repertoires in COVID-19. Sequencing used immunoSEQ multiplex PCR; TCRdb keeps in-frame clones, though not all of them. The sample lists some 26,000 clones, 55% to 85% occurring once. The specimen was peripheral blood. All receptors derive from a woman aged 80 or older with acute or convalescent COVID-19.

The chain links TRBV5-4 to TRBJ2-7, with D possibly matching TRBD1 (6 bases). CDR1 and CDR2 (germline): SGHNT, YYREEE (reference sequence). Trimming left V 4 bases short and J 4 bases short, with 18 bases between. The CDR3 has 15 amino acids. CDR3 loop: CASSPGPGQLYEQYF. Here the CDR3 DNA reads TGTGCCAGCAGCCCCGGACCAGGACAGTTATACGAGCAGTACTTC.

The chain employs TRBV7-2 and TRBJ2-1, with 7 bases aligning to TRBD2. CDR1 SGHTA and CDR2 FQGNSA come from the germline V gene. CDR3 length equals 14 residues. After removal of 2 bases from V and 4 bases from J, the junction contained 2 bases not matched to a gene. The CDR3 is CASSLLAVYNEQFF. The DNA of the CDR3 is TGTGCCAGCAGCTTACTAGCGGTATACAATGAGCAGTTCTTC.

The rearrangement uses TRBV9 and TRBJ2-3; 11 positions agree with TRBD1. Trimming at V came to 3 bases and at J to 4 bases, leaving 7 bases not matched to a gene. CDR1 and CDR2 from the germline V gene are SGDLS and YYNGEE. CDR3 length: 16 residues. CDR3 sequence: CASSADPDRGPDTQYF. The DNA for the CDR3 is TGTGCCAGCAGCGCGGACCCGGACAGGGGGCCAGATACGCAGTATTTT.

The chain couples TRBV7-8 to TRBJ2-7; 9 bases align to TRBD2. Germline-derived CDR1 and CDR2 are SGHVS and FQNEAQ. This CDR3 is built from 14 residues. The V and J ends lost 5 bases and 5 bases, in that order; junction bases with no gene match: 7. DNA of the CDR3: TGTGCCAGCAGCCGCAGCGGGAGGACTGACGAGCAGTACTTC. As protein: CASSRSGRTDEQYF.

V gene TRBV7-2 combines with J gene TRBJ2-1; 8 bases match TRBD2. Losses at the gene ends were 5 bases for V and 4 bases for J; bases not matched to a gene: 7. The CDR3 contains 15 residues. Germline assignment: CDR1 SGHTA and CDR2 FQGNSA. DNA for the CDR3: TGTGCCAGCAGCCTTCCTAGCGGGCTTTACAATGAGCAGTTCTTC. This codes for CASSLPSGLYNEQFF.

J is TRBJ2-7 and V is TRBV11-2; D possibly corresponds to TRBD2 (6 bases). CDR1 is SGHAT, CDR2 FQNNGV, per germline. CDR3 length: 14 residues. V lost 4 bases and J lost 2, with 12 bases in between. This chain's CDR3 is CASSSGVLPYEQYF. CDR3 in DNA: TGTGCCAGCAGCTCGGGGGTCCTTCCCTACGAGCAGTACTTC.

This clone was seen just once. This rearrangement joins TRBV19 to TRBJ2-2; TRBD1 might be the D (5 bases). The CDR3 contains 14 residues. The germline V and J ends were trimmed by 3 bases and 6 bases, with 11 bases remaining between them. Looked up from germline, CDR1 is LNHDA and CDR2 is SQIVND (reference sequence). In DNA, the CDR3 is TGTGCCAGTAGTATCGGCAGGGCGGCCGGGGAGCTGTTTTTT. Translated, it gives CASSIGRAAGELFF.

This clone was seen more than once but under ten times. This rearrangement joins TRBV27 to TRBJ1-3; D is possibly TRBD1 (6 bases). V lost 6 bases, J lost 10 bases, and 19 bases lay in between. Germline V gene data show CDR1 as MNHEY and CDR2 as SMNVEV (reference sequence). The CDR3 length is 14 residues. The CDR3 region is CASSRSGQRATIYF. The CDR3 DNA sequence: TGTGCCAGCAGCAGGAGCGGACAGAGGGCAACCATATATTTT.

The chain links TRBV27 to TRBJ1-2; no firm D call. Looked up from germline, CDR1 is MNHEY and CDR2 is SMNVEV (reference sequence). CDR3 length: 13 amino acids. V lost 4 bases and J 1 base, leaving 7 bases between the germline ends. The CDR3 spells CASSSHLNYGYTF. The CDR3 DNA reads as TGTGCCAGCAGTTCACATCTTAACTATGGCTACACCTTC.

CDR3 amino acids: CASSLGNPLGGTDTQYF. DNA of the CDR3: TGTGCCAGCAGCTTAGGGAACCCACTCGGGGGCACAGATACGCAGTATTTT. The genes are TRBV5-6 and TRBJ2-3; a possible D gene is TRBD2 (5 bases). Germline CDR1 is SGHDT and CDR2 is YYEEEE. This CDR3 has 17 amino acids. Trimming cost V 2 bases and J 1 base, with 17 bases left between them. The whole variable domain, remainder taken from reference TRBV5-6 and TRBJ2-3, is DAGVTQSPTHLIKTRGQQVTLRCSPKSGHDTVSWYQQALGQGPQFIFQYYEEEERQRGNFPDRFSGHQFPNYSSELNVNALLLGDSALYLCASSLGNPLGGTDTQYFGPGTRLTVL.

This clone was seen just once. The chain couples TRBV24-1 to TRBJ2-1; 10 bases fit TRBD2. The CDR3 is 20 amino acids. V was clipped by 0 bases and J by 2 bases; unmatched bases: 12. CDR1 is KGHDR, CDR2 SFDVKD, per germline. CDR3 region: CATSDLQWWLAGVAYNEQFF. CDR3 nucleotide sequence: TGTGCCACCAGTGATTTGCAATGGTGGCTAGCGGGAGTAGCCTACAATGAGCAGTTCTTC.

For this clone: The junction does not match germline at one end; this may be a read error. The chain links TRBV7-7 to TRBJ2-5; 8 bases agree with TRBD1. This CDR3 spans 15 amino acids. Germline loops: CDR1 SSHAT, CDR2 FNYEAQ (reference sequence). The CDR3 protein is CASSPSRDRQETQYF. The CDR3 nucleotides are TGTGCTAGCAGCCCAAGCCGGGACAGGCAAGAGACCCAGTACTTC.

This clone has more than one count but fewer than ten. The V call is TRBV7-6, the J call TRBJ2-1; 7 bases match TRBD1. The germline V gene has CDR1 SGHVS and CDR2 FNYEAQ. The CDR3 is 13 residues long. J gave up 6 bases and V 3 bases, and 2 bases lay outside the gene matches. The CDR3 region has the DNA TGTGCCAGCAGCTTGGGACAGCTCAATGAGCAGTTCTTC. Its translation is CASSLGQLNEQFF.

This clone was detected only a few times. The chain uses TRBV30 and TRBJ2-3, with TRBD2 matching 8 bases. V gave up 2 bases and J gave up 1 base; unmatched junction bases: 8. The CDR3 is 16 amino acids. CDR1 is GTSNPN, CDR2 SVGIG, per germline (reference sequence). For the CDR3, the DNA is TGTGCCTGGAGTAGTACGGGGGGGGCTCGCACAGATACGCAGTATTTT. Amino acid sequence: CAWSSTGGARTDTQYF.

The chain couples TRBV2 to TRBJ2-7; tentative D call: TRBD1 (8 bases). The V and J ends lost 2 bases and 6 bases respectively, with 14 bases between them. Germline CDR1 is SNHLY and CDR2 is FYNNEI. The CDR3 covers 14 residues. The CDR3 loop is CASSENRGGGEQYF. The CDR3 DNA follows: TGTGCCAGCAGTGAAAACAGGGGGGGTGGCGAGCAGTACTTC.

This chain links TRBV24-1 with TRBJ2-5; no clear D gene. This CDR3 spans 13 amino acids. Trimming shortened V by 7 bases and J by 3 bases, and 11 bases separated the two germline ends. The V gene's germline CDR1 is KGHDR and CDR2 SFDVKD. CDR3 DNA: TGTGCCACCAGCGATGAACAGAAAGAGACCCAGTACTTC. As protein: CATSDEQKETQYF.

The chain has TRBV5-1 and TRBJ1-4; D is possibly TRBD1 (6 bases). This CDR3 has 15 amino acids. The germline V gene has CDR1 SGHRS and CDR2 YFSETQ. V was shortened by 0 bases and J by 5 bases, with 11 bases between the two germline ends. As DNA, the CDR3 is TGCGCCAGCAGCTTGGGGACAGAGAGAAATGAAAAACTGTTTTTT. Translated, it gives CASSLGTERNEKLFF.

The chain couples TRBV5-1 to TRBJ2-3; 11 positions match TRBD2. In germline, CDR1 is SGHRS, CDR2 YFSETQ. The length of the CDR3 is 17 residues. Unmatched junction bases numbered 10, after V lost 1 base and J lost 6 bases. The CDR3 spells CASSLLIAGGPGDTQYF. The CDR3 DNA sequence: TGCGCCAGCAGCTTGCTGATAGCGGGGGGGCCGGGGGATACGCAGTATTTT.

This chain connects TRBV7-2 to TRBJ2-7; D unclear. The CDR3 has 12 amino acids. Trimming shortened V by 1 base and J by 6 bases, and 7 bases separated the two germline ends. The germline V gene encodes CDR1 SGHTA and CDR2 FQGNSA. This chain's CDR3 is CASSLVGREQYF. The DNA of the CDR3 is TGTGCCAGCAGCTTAGTCGGTCGCGAGCAGTACTTC.